These T cell receptor beta chains were read from a single sample in a study of naive and memory T cell subsets. One entry per CDR3 protein results from TCRdb running MiXCR on the UMI-ligation and nested PCR reads. In the table there are 95,000 to 150,000 distinct CDR3 sequences, roughly 32% of which are singletons. The sample comprised central memory CD4+ T cells from blood. These receptors were taken from a human donor in good health. The CDR3 runs from the conserved cysteine through the conserved F or W. D genes are given only for firm matches. The size field is filled for only some rows; it gives once, few, many or a size class.

TRBJ1-2,.,.,TRBV6-5,TGTGCCAGCAGTTACGGGACGGCGAGCAACTATGGCTACACCTTC,CASSYGTASNYGYTF
TRBJ2-1,.,few,TRBV29-1,TGCAGCTCCTGGGAAAATGAGCAGTTCTTC,CSSWENEQFF
TRBJ2-2,.,.,TRBV7-6,TGTGCCAGCAGCTTCTCTTTCACCGGGGAGCTGTTTTTT,CASSFSFTGELFF
TRBJ2-1,TRBD1,.,TRBV6-4,TGTGCCAGCAGTGCCATACAGGGGGCAGGGGGCAATGAGCAGTTCTTC,CASSAIQGAGGNEQFF
TRBJ2-5,TRBD2,many,TRBV20-1,TGCAGTGCTAGAGATCGAGCGGGAGTCTTCCAGGCCCAGTACTTC,CSARDRAGVFQAQYF
TRBJ1-6,.,.,TRBV12-3/TRBV12-4,TGTGCCAGCAGCTCCACTAATTCACCCCTCCACTTT,CASSSTNSPLHF
TRBJ2-3,TRBD1,.,TRBV18,TGTGCCAGCTCAACCCGGGACAGGGGAACAGATACGCAGTATTTT,CASSTRDRGTDTQYF
TRBJ2-5,TRBD1,.,TRBV30,TGTGCCACTCCGGACAGGGCGGTAGGTGGGACCCAGTACTTC,CATPDRAVGGTQYF
TRBJ1-2,.,.,TRBV5-5,TGTGCCAGCAGCTTGGGTGCCTCATCTAACTATGGCTACACCTTC,CASSLGASSNYGYTF
TRBJ2-7,TRBD2,.,TRBV28,TGTGCCAGCAGTCCCCCCCTATCCGTTCGCGGGAGGGATTCCTACGAGCAGTACTTC,CASSPPLSVRGRDSYEQYF
TRBJ2-3,.,.,TRBV7-9,TGTGCCAGCAGCCCCAGGGGCCCGGATACGCAGTATTTT,CASSPRGPDTQYF
TRBJ1-2,.,many,TRBV5-4,TGTGCCAGCAGCTGGACTGAGTTCTATGGCTACACCTTC,CASSWTEFYGYTF
TRBJ1-1,.,.,TRBV2,TGTGCCAGCAGGGAAGAAGTGTTGTACACTGAAGCTTTCTTT,CASREEVLYTEAFF
TRBJ1-2,.,.,TRBV11-2,TGTGCCAGCAGCTTAGTTATCTCGGCATTTCGGTTTGGCTACACCTTC,CASSLVISAFRFGYTF
TRBJ2-7,TRBD1,few,TRBV12-3/TRBV12-4,TGTGCCAGCAGCTACAGGGGGACCTACGAGCAGTACTTC,CASSYRGTYEQYF
TRBJ1-6,.,few,TRBV20-1,TGCAGTGCTAGAGATCTGACTCGGGGTTATAATTCACCCCTCCACTTT,CSARDLTRGYNSPLHF
TRBJ2-5,.,.,TRBV19,TGTGCCAGTAGTATAAAGCCGCAAGAGACCCAGTACTTC,CASSIKPQETQYF